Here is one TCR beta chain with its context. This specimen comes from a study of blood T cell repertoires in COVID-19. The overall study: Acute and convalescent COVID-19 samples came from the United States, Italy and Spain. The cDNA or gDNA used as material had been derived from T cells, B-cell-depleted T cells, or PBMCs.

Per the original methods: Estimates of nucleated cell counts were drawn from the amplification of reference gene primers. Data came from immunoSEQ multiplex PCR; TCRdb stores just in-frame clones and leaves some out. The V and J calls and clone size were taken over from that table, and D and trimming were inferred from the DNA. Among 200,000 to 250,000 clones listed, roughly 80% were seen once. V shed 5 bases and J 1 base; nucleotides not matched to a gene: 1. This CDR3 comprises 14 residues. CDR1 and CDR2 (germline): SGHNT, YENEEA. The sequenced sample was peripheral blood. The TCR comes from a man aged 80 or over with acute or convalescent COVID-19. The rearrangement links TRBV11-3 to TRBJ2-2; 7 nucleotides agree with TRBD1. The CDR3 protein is CASSAGGNTGELFF. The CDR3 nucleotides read TGTGCCAGCAGCGCAGGGGGGAACACCGGGGAGCTGTTTTTT. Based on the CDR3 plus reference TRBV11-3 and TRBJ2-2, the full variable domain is EAGVVQSPRYKIIEKKQPVAFWCNPISGHNTLYWYLQNLGQGPELLIRYENEEAVDDSQLPKDRFSAERLKGVDSTLKIQPAELGDSAVYLCASSAGGNTGELFFGEGSRLTVL.